The 17 T cell receptor beta chains reported below all come from one sample, sequenced in a study of blood T cell repertoires in COVID-19. The repertoire was sequenced with immunoSEQ multiplex PCR; TCRdb's copy has only in-frame clones and lacks some. The sample lists some 160,000 clones; approximately 90% were seen once. The sample consisted of peripheral blood. The receptors were gathered from a man aged 18 to 29 with acute or convalescent COVID-19.

V gene TRBV9 combines with J gene TRBJ1-6; D is possibly TRBD1 (5 bases). Germline V lookup: CDR1 SGDLS, CDR2 YYNGEE. The CDR3 loop spans 16 amino acids. V was pared by 4 bases and J by 3 bases, with 14 bases between. The CDR3 region is CASSPTDSVYNSPLHF. In DNA form, the CDR3 reads TGTGCCAGCAGCCCTACCGACAGCGTCTATAATTCACCCCTCCACTTT.

The chain joins TRBV24-1 to TRBJ2-1; 11 bases map to TRBD2. Trimming at V came to 4 bases and at J to 4 bases, leaving 5 bases not matched to a gene. Per germline, CDR1 KGHDR and CDR2 SFDVKD. The CDR3 loop spans 16 amino acids. The CDR3 sequence: CATSDPGTSGYNEQFF. In DNA, the CDR3 is TGTGCCACCAGTGACCCCGGGACTAGCGGATACAATGAGCAGTTCTTC.

V is TRBV19 and J is TRBJ1-2; D not certain. The length of the CDR3 is 13 residues. The V and J ends lost 5 bases and 7 bases respectively, with 14 bases between them. Germline values: CDR1 LNHDA, CDR2 SQIVND (reference sequence). CDR3 region: CASSVWANRGYTF. CDR3 in DNA: TGTGCCAGTAGTGTCTGGGCGAATCGTGGCTACACCTTC.

The V call is TRBV14, the J call TRBJ1-2; TRBD1 agrees at 7 bases. Germline values: CDR1 SGHDN, CDR2 FVKESK. The trim removed 4 bases at V and 4 bases at J, leaving 3 bases unmatched. CDR3 length: 13 residues. The CDR3 reads CASSLTGRYGYTF. The CDR3 DNA sequence: TGTGCCAGCAGCCTGACAGGGCGCTATGGCTACACCTTC.

V usage is TRBV5-1 and J usage is TRBJ1-1, with TRBD1 as a possible D gene (6 bases). CDR1 and CDR2 from the germline V gene are SGHRS and YFSETQ. Trimming cost V 1 base and J 0 bases, with 13 bases left between them. The CDR3 length is 16 residues. The CDR3 here is CASSLYRAPMNTEAFF. The CDR3 region has the DNA TGCGCCAGCAGCTTGTACAGGGCCCCGATGAACACTGAAGCTTTCTTT.

The chain uses TRBV5-1 and TRBJ1-2; TRBD1 aligns across 11 bases. V lost 0 bases and J lost 6; bases outside the gene matches: 4. CDR1 SGHRS and CDR2 YFSETQ come from the germline V gene. This CDR3 has 15 residues. The CDR3 DNA sequence: TGCGCCAGCAGCTTGGATGGGACAGGGGGACATGGCTACACCTTC. Protein sequence: CASSLDGTGGHGYTF.

The V call is TRBV5-1, the J call TRBJ2-1; D might be TRBD1 (6 bases). V was clipped by 0 bases and J by 5 bases, with 12 bases between them. The CDR3 covers 15 residues. The V gene's germline CDR1 is SGHRS and CDR2 YFSETQ. CDR3 amino acids: CASSLGWQGNNEQFF. CDR3 sequence (DNA): TGCGCCAGCAGCTTGGGGTGGCAGGGGAACAATGAGCAGTTCTTC.

This sequence joins TRBV19 and TRBJ2-7; D might be TRBD1 (6 bases). Per the germline V gene, CDR1 is LNHDA and CDR2 is SQIVND (reference sequence). The length of the CDR3 is 15 residues. Trimming cost V 3 bases and J 2 bases, with 14 bases left between them. The CDR3 DNA is TGTGCCAGTAGTATTCGAGACACAGGGCCCTACGAGCAGTACTTC. Protein sequence: CASSIRDTGPYEQYF.

CDR3 loop: CASSRAGTGSMNTEAFF. The CDR3 DNA is TGCGCCAGCAGCCGCGCAGGGACAGGGAGCATGAACACTGAAGCTTTCTTT. The rearrangement joins TRBV4-1 to TRBJ1-1; 9 bases line up with TRBD1. From germline, CDR1 is MGHRA and CDR2 YSYEKL. This CDR3 has 17 residues. The ends lost 4 bases at V and 0 bases at J; junction bases unmatched: 9.

The chain uses TRBV6-5 and TRBJ1-2; D might be TRBD1 (6 bases). With 3 bases removed from V and 4 bases from J, the gap between germline ends came to 12 bases. This CDR3 comprises 14 residues. CDR1 and CDR2 from the germline V gene are MNHEY and SVGAGI. This chain's CDR3 is CASSYSTGLYGYTF. The CDR3 nucleotides are TGTGCCAGCAGTTATTCGACAGGCCTCTATGGCTACACCTTC.

This clone was picked up one time. The J gene is TRBJ1-4, the V gene TRBV9; unclear D gene. CDR1 and CDR2 from the germline V gene are SGDLS and YYNGEE. The CDR3 sequence is 14 residues long. The V end was cut by 2 bases, the J end by 7 bases, with 12 bases between. The CDR3 bases are TGTGCCAGCAGCGTCGGAGGGTTGGGTGAAAAACTGTTTTTT. It translates to CASSVGGLGEKLFF. The variable domain in full, with the rest retrieved from reference TRBV9 and TRBJ1-4, is DSGVTQTPKHLITATGQRVTLRCSPRSGDLSVYWYQQSLDQGLQFLIQYYNGEERAKGNILERFSAQQFPDLHSELNLSSLELGDSALYFCASSVGGLGEKLFFGSGTQLSVL.

The rearrangement uses TRBV24-1 and TRBJ2-2; 7 nucleotides agree with TRBD2. Germline V gene lookup returns CDR1 KGHDR and CDR2 SFDVKD. The CDR3 runs to 16 residues. The junction had 5 bases not matched to a gene; V was cut back by 0 bases and J by 5 bases. The DNA for the CDR3 is TGTGCCACCAGTGATTTGACGGGAGGTATTACCGGGGAGCTGTTTTTT. Translating it yields CATSDLTGGITGELFF.

The chain links TRBV12-3 or TRBV12-4 to TRBJ2-1, with 9 bases that match TRBD1. Trimming at V came to 6 bases and at J to 5 bases, leaving 2 bases not matched to a gene. This CDR3 comprises 13 residues. In DNA, the CDR3 is TGTGCCAGCAGAGGGACAGGGAACAATGAGCAGTTCTTC. This encodes CASRGTGNNEQFF.

The rearrangement joins TRBV4-1 to TRBJ1-2, with D perhaps matching TRBD1 (5 bases). This CDR3 has 13 amino acids. V lost 0 bases to trimming and J lost 13 bases, with 15 bases between them. Germline lookup yields CDR1 MGHRA and CDR2 YSYEKL. CDR3 sequence (DNA): TGCGCCAGCAGCCAAGATAGGACCCCAGGGTGCACCTTC. This gives the protein CASSQDRTPGCTF.

V gene TRBV30 combines with J gene TRBJ1-2; the D gene is possibly TRBD1 (5 bases). The V end lost 1 base, the J end lost 8 bases, and 14 bases lay between the germline ends. This CDR3 contains 13 residues. The germline CDR1 and CDR2 sequences are GTSNPN and SVGIG (reference sequence). The CDR3 nucleotides are TGTGCCTGGAGTGGTTCAGGGTTCGGAGGCTACACCTTC. It yields the protein CAWSGSGFGGYTF.

The CDR3 region is CASRPGPGTGGGRRAYEQYF. The CDR3 DNA follows: TGCGCCAGCAGACCCGGACCCGGGACAGGGGGCGGTCGAAGGGCCTACGAGCAGTACTTC. The V call is TRBV5-1, the J call TRBJ2-7, with 12 bases matching TRBD1. Germline V gives CDR1 SGHRS, CDR2 YFSETQ. The V segment lost 5 bases and the J segment 2 bases; nucleotides outside the gene matches: 20. The CDR3 covers 20 residues. The complete variable domain, with remaining parts taken from reference TRBV5-1 and TRBJ2-7, reads KAGVTQTPRYLIKTRGQQVTLSCSPISGHRSVSWYQQTPGQGLQFLFEYFSETQRNKGNFPGRFSGRQFSNSRSEMNVSTLELGDSALYLCASRPGPGTGGGRRAYEQYFGPGTRLTVT.

This clone was detected once. The genes are TRBV2 and TRBJ2-3; D is possibly TRBD2 (5 bases). The CDR3 sequence is 14 residues long. Per the germline V gene, CDR1 is SNHLY and CDR2 is FYNNEI. V was cut by 7 bases and J by 2 bases, with 13 bases left in between. CDR3 in DNA: TGTGCCAGCATGGAGCGGAAACTCACAGATACGCAGTATTTT. Protein product: CASMERKLTDTQYF.